These 26 T cell receptor beta chains came from one sample sequenced in a study of OX40 agonist ivuxolimab in advanced cancers. This table comes from immunoSEQ multiplex PCR, and its TCRdb copy is limited to in-frame clones, with some not included. The sample lists about 35,000 clones, about 90% seen once, with under 25% in the top ten. The sequenced sample was CD4+ or CD8+ T cells sorted from blood, obtained in a trial of the OX40 agonist ivuxolimab. These receptors were obtained from an adult with an advanced solid tumor such as melanoma, head and neck, liver or kidney cancer.

The chain recombines TRBV7-9 with TRBJ1-2, with TRBD1 matching over 12 bases. Germline trimming cut 5 bases from V and 4 bases from J; bases unmatched to any gene: 5. Germline V gene sequence: CDR1 SEHNR, CDR2 FQNEAQ (reference sequence). This CDR3 is built from 15 residues. DNA of the CDR3: TGTGCCAGCAGCCCCGGGACAGGGGGCGGCTATGGCTACACCTTC. It encodes CASSPGTGGGYGYTF. Drawing the rest from reference TRBV7-9 and TRBJ1-2, the complete variable domain is DTGVSQNPRHKITKRGQNVTFRCDPISEHNRLYWYRQTLGQGPEFLTYFQNEAQLEKSRLLSDRFSAERPKGSFSTLEIQRTEQGDSAMYLCASSPGTGGGYGYTFGSGTRLTVV.

J is TRBJ2-7 and V is TRBV7-6; D gene ambiguous. The V gene lost 2 bases and the J gene lost 3 bases, with 17 bases spanning the gap. The CDR3 is 16 residues long. The germline CDR1 and CDR2 sequences are SGHVS and FNYEAQ. CDR3 amino acids: CASSLRPGPTDYEQYF. The CDR3 DNA reads TGTGCCAGCAGCTTAAGACCCGGTCCCACGGACTACGAGCAGTACTTC.

The CDR3 loop is CASSYGDRGYEKLFF. The CDR3 DNA reads TGTGCCAGCAGTTACGGCGACAGGGGATATGAAAAACTGTTTTTT. The chain combines TRBV6-6 with TRBJ1-4, with 8 bases fitting TRBD1. The V gene end was trimmed by 2 bases and the J gene end by 6 bases; junction bases not matched to a gene: 5. Germline CDR1 MNHNY, CDR2 SVGAGI (reference sequence). The CDR3 runs 15 residues.

DNA of the CDR3: TGTGCCAGCAGCTCCGGGGGACCTAAAGAGCAGTACTTC. It yields the protein CASSSGGPKEQYF. J is TRBJ2-7 and V is TRBV7-2; D perhaps matches TRBD2 (6 bases). Deletions cut 4 bases from V and 7 bases from J, with 14 bases between. The CDR3 sequence is 13 residues long. Per the germline V gene, CDR1 is SGHTA and CDR2 is FQGNSA.

The rearrangement joins TRBV4-1 to TRBJ2-1; D ambiguous. V lost 0 bases and J 15 bases, leaving 18 bases between the germline ends. Germline-derived CDR1 and CDR2 are MGHRA and YSYEKL. The CDR3 extends over 14 amino acids. CDR3 bases: TGCGCCAGCAGCCAAGATCTCCAGAATTGGTCGCGGTTCTTC. Its translation: CASSQDLQNWSRFF.

Regarding this clone: One junction end disagrees with the germline gene, perhaps due to a read error. This chain links TRBV28 with TRBJ2-7; TRBD1 agrees at 8 bases. This CDR3 is 17 amino acids long. Germline V lookup: CDR1 MDHEN, CDR2 SYDVKM. DNA for the CDR3: TGTGCCAGCAGAACTACTTTCCGGACAGGGTACTCCAACGAGCAGTACTTC. Protein product: CASRTTFRTGYSNEQYF. Full variable domain (outside the CDR3, taken from reference TRBV28 and TRBJ2-7): DVKVTQSSRYLVKRTGEKVFLECVQDMDHENMFWYRQDPGLGLRLIYFSYDVKMKEKGDIPEGYSVSREKKERFSLILESASTNQTSMYLCASRTTFRTGYSNEQYFGPGTRLTVT.

The chain employs TRBV7-9 and TRBJ1-4; D remains ambiguous. V was trimmed by 6 bases and J by 7 bases, leaving 12 bases between them. The CDR3 is made up of 13 amino acids. Germline V lookup: CDR1 SEHNR, CDR2 FQNEAQ (reference sequence). The CDR3: CASSGSGGEKLFF. The CDR3 nucleotides read TGTGCCAGCAGTGGTAGTGGTGGTGAAAAACTGTTTTTT.

The rearrangement links TRBV19 to TRBJ1-5; a possible D gene is TRBD1 (6 bases). This CDR3 region has 14 residues. The V end lost 4 bases, the J end lost 2 bases, and 9 bases lay between the germline ends. Germline loops: CDR1 LNHDA, CDR2 SQIVND (reference sequence). CDR3 sequence (DNA): TGTGCCAGTAGTAGCTGGACAGGCAATCAGCCCCAGCATTTT. This gives the protein CASSSWTGNQPQHF.

V is TRBV14 and J is TRBJ2-2; D is undetermined. V was clipped by 0 bases and J by 7 bases, with 12 bases between them. CDR3 size: 15 residues. Germline CDR1 reads SGHDN; CDR2 reads FVKESK. The CDR3 reads CASSQDPIVVGELFF. CDR3 sequence (DNA): TGTGCCAGCAGCCAAGACCCAATTGTGGTCGGGGAGCTGTTTTTT.

The count of this clone is one. The chain is built from TRBV5-4 and TRBJ2-7; D is unresolved. With 3 bases removed from V and 6 bases from J, the gap between germline ends came to 10 bases. Germline CDR1 reads SGHNT; CDR2 reads YYREEE (reference sequence). This CDR3 is built from 12 residues. The CDR3 DNA reads TGTGCCAGCAGCTCAAGAATAGGCGAGCAGTACTTC. Its translation: CASSSRIGEQYF. Filled out from reference TRBV5-4 and TRBJ2-7, the complete variable domain reads ETGVTQSPTHLIKTRGQQVTLRCSSQSGHNTVSWYQQALGQGPQFIFQYYREEENGRGNFPPRFSGLQFPNYSSELNVNALELDDSALYLCASSSRIGEQYFGPGTRLTVT.

The rearrangement uses TRBV4-1 and TRBJ2-7, with D unclear. The CDR3 sequence is 14 residues long. The germline V and J ends were trimmed by 2 bases and 2 bases, with 10 bases remaining between them. Germline V lookup: CDR1 MGHRA, CDR2 YSYEKL. The CDR3: CASSQQPATYEQYF. The CDR3 DNA sequence: TGCGCCAGCAGCCAACAGCCGGCTACCTACGAGCAGTACTTC.

The chain couples TRBV6-5 to TRBJ1-5; D possibly corresponds to TRBD1 (6 bases). Germline V gene data show CDR1 as MNHEY and CDR2 as SVGAGI. V was trimmed by 5 bases and J by 7 bases, leaving 18 bases between them. The CDR3 totals 15 residues. CDR3 nucleotide sequence: TGTGCCAGCAGTAGGGTCCCAGGGGTTGGGCAGCCCCAGCATTTT. The encoded protein is CASSRVPGVGQPQHF.

This CDR3 is CASRDRFFASYEQYF. CDR3 sequence (DNA): TGTGCCAGCCGCGACAGATTCTTTGCCTCCTACGAGCAGTACTTC. J is TRBJ2-7 and V is TRBV28; tentatively, D is TRBD1 (5 bases). The CDR3 is made up of 15 amino acids. V was cut by 8 bases and J by 0 bases, with 17 bases left in between. CDR1 MDHEN and CDR2 SYDVKM come from the germline V gene.

A note on this clone: Sequence at one end of the junction differs from germline and may be a read error. The J gene is TRBJ2-3, the V gene TRBV7-7, with 13 bases fitting TRBD2. This CDR3 has 16 amino acids. In germline, CDR1 is SSHAT, CDR2 FNYEAQ (reference sequence). The CDR3 nucleotides are TGTGCTAGCAGCAGCGGACTAGCGGGGGGCACAGATACGCAGTATTTT. Encoded protein: CASSSGLAGGTDTQYF.

The count of this clone is one. The chain uses TRBV11-1 and TRBJ2-7, with 9 positions matching TRBD1. The CDR3 totals 14 residues. Trimming removed 8 bases from V and 3 bases from J; junction bases left unmatched: 8. CDR1 and CDR2 from the germline V gene are SGHAT and FQDESV (reference sequence). The CDR3 coding sequence is TGTGCCAGCTCCTCCGGGACAGGGTACTACGAGCAGTACTTC. Translated, it gives CASSSGTGYYEQYF.

The chain links TRBV6-6 to TRBJ2-1; D could derive from TRBD1 or TRBD2 (5 bases each). The CDR3 runs to 13 residues. V lost 0 bases and J 8 bases, leaving 8 bases between the germline ends. Germline CDR1 and CDR2: MNHNY and SVGAGI (reference sequence). The CDR3 reads CASSYSRGDEQFF. CDR3 bases: TGTGCCAGCAGTTACTCGAGAGGGGATGAGCAGTTCTTC.

V gene TRBV11-2 combines with J gene TRBJ2-7; tentatively, D is TRBD2 (7 bases). From germline, CDR1 is SGHAT and CDR2 FQNNGV. The CDR3 sequence is 14 residues long. Trimming shortened V by 5 bases and J by 6 bases, and 17 bases separated the two germline ends. The CDR3 is CASSPYSGGVEQYF. CDR3 DNA sequence: TGTGCCAGCAGCCCCTATTCGGGGGGCGTCGAGCAGTACTTC.

This chain uses TRBV5-4 with TRBJ2-1; TRBD1 matches 8 bases. Unmatched junction bases numbered 9, after V lost 1 base and J lost 9 bases. Germline assignment: CDR1 SGHNT and CDR2 YYREEE (reference sequence). The CDR3 contains 15 residues. The CDR3 region is CASSLTGGDGSEQFF. CDR3 sequence (DNA): TGTGCCAGCAGCTTGACAGGGGGTGATGGAAGTGAGCAGTTCTTC. Combining the CDR3 with reference TRBV5-4 and TRBJ2-1 gives the whole variable domain ETGVTQSPTHLIKTRGQQVTLRCSSQSGHNTVSWYQQALGQGPQFIFQYYREEENGRGNFPPRFSGLQFPNYSSELNVNALELDDSALYLCASSLTGGDGSEQFFGPGTRLTVL.

V and J are TRBV6-1 and TRBJ1-1; D ambiguous. The CDR3 has 14 residues. Germline CDR1 MNHNS, CDR2 SASEGT. V dropped 2 bases and J dropped 5 bases, with 12 bases sitting between them. In nucleotides, the CDR3 is TGTGCCAGCAGTGAATTTCGGGAATTGACTGAAGCTTTCTTT. Its translation: CASSEFRELTEAFF.

The V gene is TRBV5-6, the J gene TRBJ2-7; 9 positions agree with TRBD2. Germline V gene sequence: CDR1 SGHDT, CDR2 YYEEEE. With 1 base clipped from V and 7 bases from J, the junction kept 6 bases outside the gene matches. The length of the CDR3 is 14 residues. The chain's CDR3 is CASSLLAGLGEQYF. CDR3 sequence (DNA): TGTGCCAGCAGCTTGCTAGCGGGGCTAGGGGAGCAGTACTTC.

This chain links TRBV5-5 with TRBJ2-2; D ambiguous. CDR3 length: 15 amino acids. The V gene's germline CDR1 is SGHKS and CDR2 YYEKEE (reference sequence). Trimming cost V 4 bases and J 2 bases, with 12 bases left between them. This CDR3 reads CASSPGPSNTGELFF. CDR3 sequence (DNA): TGTGCCAGCAGCCCCGGCCCTTCTAACACCGGGGAGCTGTTTTTT. Combining the CDR3 with reference TRBV5-5 and TRBJ2-2 gives the whole variable domain DAGVTQSPTHLIKTRGQQVTLRCSPISGHKSVSWYQQVLGQGPQFIFQYYEKEERGRGNFPDRFSARQFPNYSSELNVNALLLGDSALYLCASSPGPSNTGELFFGEGSRLTVL.

The chain uses TRBV7-9 and TRBJ2-1; TRBD1 matches at 9 bases. Germline V gene data show CDR1 as SEHNR and CDR2 as FQNEAQ (reference sequence). The V and J ends lost 0 bases and 7 bases, in that order; junction bases with no gene match: 13. The CDR3 sequence is 18 residues long. The CDR3 DNA reads as TGTGCCAGCAGCTTAGCGGTCTTCGGACAGGGGTTTAGGAATGAGCAGTTCTTC. Translated: CASSLAVFGQGFRNEQFF.

The chain recombines TRBV9 with TRBJ2-7; no clear D. Germline values: CDR1 SGDLS, CDR2 YYNGEE. CDR3 length: 13 amino acids. Trimming removed 4 bases at V and 2 bases at J, with 10 bases between. The CDR3 nucleotides read TGTGCCAGCAGCCCGGACGCAGCCTACGAGCAGTACTTC. Amino acid sequence: CASSPDAAYEQYF.

The chain has TRBV7-6 and TRBJ2-7, with 10 bases matching TRBD2. Germline loops: CDR1 SGHVS, CDR2 FNYEAQ. There are 15 residues in the CDR3. Losses at the gene ends were 3 bases for V and 5 bases for J; bases not matched to a gene: 7. CDR3 in amino acids: CASSLWASGRNEQYF. CDR3 nucleotides: TGTGCCAGCAGCTTGTGGGCTAGCGGGAGAAACGAGCAGTACTTC.

The genes are TRBV14 and TRBJ2-7; 7 nucleotides agree with TRBD1. Trimming removed 1 base from V and 2 bases from J; junction bases left unmatched: 8. Germline V gene sequence: CDR1 SGHDN, CDR2 FVKESK. The CDR3 length is 16 residues. The CDR3 sequence is CASSQGPGQSTYEQYF. DNA of the CDR3: TGTGCCAGCAGCCAAGGACCGGGACAGAGCACCTACGAGCAGTACTTC.

The chain is built from TRBV4-1 and TRBJ1-5; D unclear. Trimming removed 2 bases from V and 9 bases from J, with 11 bases in between. This CDR3 spans 13 amino acids. Per germline, CDR1 MGHRA and CDR2 YSYEKL. CDR3 protein: CASSQTSVRPQHF. As DNA, the CDR3 is TGCGCCAGCAGCCAAACTTCGGTGCGGCCCCAGCATTTT.